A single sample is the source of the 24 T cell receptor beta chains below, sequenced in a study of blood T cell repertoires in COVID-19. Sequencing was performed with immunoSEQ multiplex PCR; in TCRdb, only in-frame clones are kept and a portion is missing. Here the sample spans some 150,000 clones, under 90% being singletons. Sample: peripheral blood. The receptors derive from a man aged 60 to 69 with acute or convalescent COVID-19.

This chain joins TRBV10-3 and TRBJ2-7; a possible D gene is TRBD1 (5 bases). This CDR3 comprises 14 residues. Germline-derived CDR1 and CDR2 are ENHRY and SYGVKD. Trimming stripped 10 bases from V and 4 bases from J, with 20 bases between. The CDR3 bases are TGTGCCACTACCCCCGCCGCGGACACTTACGAGCAGTACTTC. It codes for CATTPAADTYEQYF.

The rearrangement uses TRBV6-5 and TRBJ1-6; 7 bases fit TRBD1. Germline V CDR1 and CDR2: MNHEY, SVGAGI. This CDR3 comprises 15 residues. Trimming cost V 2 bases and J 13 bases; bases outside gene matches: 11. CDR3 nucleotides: TGTGCCAGCAGTTACACCAATAGACAGGGACGGCCCCTCCACTTT. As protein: CASSYTNRQGRPLHF.

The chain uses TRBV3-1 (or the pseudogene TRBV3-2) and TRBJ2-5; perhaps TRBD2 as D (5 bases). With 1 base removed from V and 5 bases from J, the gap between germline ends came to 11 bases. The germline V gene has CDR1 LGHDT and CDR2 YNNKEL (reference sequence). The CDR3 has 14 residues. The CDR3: CASSQGSGRETQYF. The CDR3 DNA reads TGTGCCAGCAGCCAAGGCAGCGGCAGGGAGACCCAGTACTTC.

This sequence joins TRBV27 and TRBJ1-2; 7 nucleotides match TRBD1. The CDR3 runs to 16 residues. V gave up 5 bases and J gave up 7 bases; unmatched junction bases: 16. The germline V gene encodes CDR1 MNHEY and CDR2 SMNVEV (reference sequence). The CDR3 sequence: CASSPLPQGGEGGYTF. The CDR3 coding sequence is TGTGCCAGCAGTCCCCTCCCTCAGGGGGGAGAGGGTGGCTACACCTTC.

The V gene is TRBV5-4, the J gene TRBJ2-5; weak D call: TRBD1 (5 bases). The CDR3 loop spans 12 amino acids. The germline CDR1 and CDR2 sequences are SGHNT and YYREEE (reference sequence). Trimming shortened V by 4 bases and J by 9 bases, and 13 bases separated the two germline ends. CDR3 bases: TGTGCCAGCAGCGCGGACAAGGTGGCCCAGTACTTC. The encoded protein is CASSADKVAQYF.

The DNA of the CDR3 is TGTGCCAGCAGCCCGCCGGGGAGCGGGGGGGCTCGGGGAGAGACCCAGTACTTC. It translates to CASSPPGSGGARGETQYF. This chain uses TRBV3-1 (or the pseudogene TRBV3-2) with TRBJ2-5; 10 bases are shared with TRBD2. This CDR3 contains 18 residues. V trimming: 4 bases; J trimming: 4 bases; junction bases outside the gene matches: 15. From germline, CDR1 is LGHDT and CDR2 YNNKEL (reference sequence).

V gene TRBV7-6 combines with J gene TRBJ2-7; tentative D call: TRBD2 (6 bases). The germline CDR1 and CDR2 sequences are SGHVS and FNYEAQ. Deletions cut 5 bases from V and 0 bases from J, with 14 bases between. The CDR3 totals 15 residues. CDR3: CASSRGGTLSYEQYF. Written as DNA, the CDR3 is TGTGCCAGCAGCCGAGGAGGGACGCTCTCCTACGAGCAGTACTTC. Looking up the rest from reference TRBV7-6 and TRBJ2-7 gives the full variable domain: GAGVSQSPRYKVTKRGQDVALRCDPISGHVSLYWYRQALGQGPEFLTYFNYEAQQDKSGLPNDRFSAERPEGSISTLTIQRTEQRDSAMYRCASSRGGTLSYEQYFGPGTRLTVT.

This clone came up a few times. The CDR3 reads CASSRTGENYGYTF. CDR3 DNA sequence: TGCGCCAGCAGCAGGACAGGGGAAAACTATGGCTACACCTTC. The chain carries TRBV5-1 and TRBJ1-2; 9 bases fit TRBD1. V was clipped by 4 bases and J by 2 bases; unmatched bases: 3. The CDR3 loop spans 14 amino acids. Per the germline V gene, CDR1 is SGHRS and CDR2 is YFSETQ. Variable domain in full (rest from reference TRBV5-1 and TRBJ1-2): KAGVTQTPRYLIKTRGQQVTLSCSPISGHRSVSWYQQTPGQGLQFLFEYFSETQRNKGNFPGRFSGRQFSNSRSEMNVSTLELGDSALYLCASSRTGENYGYTFGSGTRLTVV.

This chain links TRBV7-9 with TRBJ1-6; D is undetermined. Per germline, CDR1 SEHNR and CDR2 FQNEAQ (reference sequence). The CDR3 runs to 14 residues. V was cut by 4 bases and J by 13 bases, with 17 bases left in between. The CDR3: CASSSIASRPPLHF. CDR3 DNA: TGTGCCAGCAGCTCGATCGCTAGCCGCCCGCCCCTCCACTTT.

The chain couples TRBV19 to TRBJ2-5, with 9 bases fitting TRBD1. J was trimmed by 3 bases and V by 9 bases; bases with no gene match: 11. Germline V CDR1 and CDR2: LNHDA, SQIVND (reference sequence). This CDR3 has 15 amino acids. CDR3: CARGVLRDREETQYF. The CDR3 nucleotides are TGTGCCAGGGGGGTCTTACGGGACAGGGAAGAGACCCAGTACTTC.

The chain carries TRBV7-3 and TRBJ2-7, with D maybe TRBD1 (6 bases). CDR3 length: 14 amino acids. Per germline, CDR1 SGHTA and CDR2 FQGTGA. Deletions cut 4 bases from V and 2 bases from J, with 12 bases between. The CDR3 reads CASSSQGGAYEQYF. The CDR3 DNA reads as TGTGCCAGCAGCTCACAGGGTGGGGCCTACGAGCAGTACTTC.

The CDR3 here is CASSLSSSGGQETQYF. CDR3 coding DNA: TGTGCCAGCAGCCTGAGCTCTAGCGGGGGCCAAGAGACCCAGTACTTC. This chain links TRBV7-2 with TRBJ2-5; 10 bases line up with TRBD2. V dropped 5 bases and J dropped 1; count of bases not matched to a gene: 7. The CDR3 is 16 amino acids. CDR1 is SGHTA, CDR2 FQGNSA, per germline.

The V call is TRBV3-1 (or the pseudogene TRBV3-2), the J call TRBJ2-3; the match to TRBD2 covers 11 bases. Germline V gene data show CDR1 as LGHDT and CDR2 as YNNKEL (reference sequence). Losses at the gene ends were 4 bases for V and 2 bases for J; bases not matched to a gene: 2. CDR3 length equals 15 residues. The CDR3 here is CASSPTSGATDTQYF. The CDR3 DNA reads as TGTGCCAGCAGCCCGACTAGCGGGGCCACAGATACGCAGTATTTT.

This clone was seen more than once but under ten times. The CDR3 nucleotides are TGTGCCAGCTCACCGGAGAGGCGCACTGAAGCTTTCTTT. Amino acids: CASSPERRTEAFF. This chain uses TRBV18 with TRBJ1-1, with D uncertain. CDR1 is KGHSH and CDR2 is LQKENI in the germline V gene. The CDR3 totals 13 residues. Trimming left V 3 bases short and J 4 bases short, with 9 bases between.

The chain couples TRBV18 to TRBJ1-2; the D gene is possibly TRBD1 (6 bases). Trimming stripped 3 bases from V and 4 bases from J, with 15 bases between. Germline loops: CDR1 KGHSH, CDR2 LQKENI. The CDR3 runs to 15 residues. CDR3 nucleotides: TGTGCCAGCTCACCTTCCGAGGGGGAATTCTATGGCTACACCTTC. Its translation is CASSPSEGEFYGYTF.

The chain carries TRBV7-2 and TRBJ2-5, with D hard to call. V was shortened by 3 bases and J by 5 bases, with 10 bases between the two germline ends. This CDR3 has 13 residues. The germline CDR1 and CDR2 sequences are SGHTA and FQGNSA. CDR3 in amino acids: CASSFGQPETQYF. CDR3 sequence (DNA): TGTGCCAGCAGCTTTGGGCAGCCGGAGACCCAGTACTTC. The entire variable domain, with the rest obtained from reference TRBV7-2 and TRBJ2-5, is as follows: GAGVSQSPSNKVTEKGKDVELRCDPISGHTALYWYRQSLGQGLEFLIYFQGNSAPDKSGLPSDRFSAERTGGSVSTLTIQRTQQEDSAVYLCASSFGQPETQYFGPGTRLLVL.

CDR3 bases: TGTGCCAGTAGAGAGCTAGCGGGAAGGCAGTTCTTC. It yields the protein CASRELAGRQFF. The rearrangement joins TRBV19 to TRBJ2-1; 9 bases fit TRBD2. The ends lost 6 bases at V and 12 bases at J; junction bases unmatched: 6. Germline lookup yields CDR1 LNHDA and CDR2 SQIVND (reference sequence). The CDR3 is made up of 12 amino acids.

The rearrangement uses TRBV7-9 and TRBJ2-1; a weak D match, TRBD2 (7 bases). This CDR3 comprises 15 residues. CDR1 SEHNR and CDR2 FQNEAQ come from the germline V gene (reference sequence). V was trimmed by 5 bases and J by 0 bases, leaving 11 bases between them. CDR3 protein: CASSQRGGSYNEQFF. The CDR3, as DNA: TGTGCCAGCAGCCAGAGGGGGGGCTCCTACAATGAGCAGTTCTTC.

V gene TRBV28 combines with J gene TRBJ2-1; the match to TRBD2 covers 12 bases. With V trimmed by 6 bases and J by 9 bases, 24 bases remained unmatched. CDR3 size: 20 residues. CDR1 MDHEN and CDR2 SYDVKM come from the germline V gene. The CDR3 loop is CASSRRTVLAGGLKKGEQFF. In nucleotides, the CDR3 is TGTGCCAGCAGCCGACGCACTGTTCTAGCGGGAGGGCTTAAGAAGGGTGAGCAGTTCTTC. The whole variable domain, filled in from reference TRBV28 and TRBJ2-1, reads DVKVTQSSRYLVKRTGEKVFLECVQDMDHENMFWYRQDPGLGLRLIYFSYDVKMKEKGDIPEGYSVSREKKERFSLILESASTNQTSMYLCASSRRTVLAGGLKKGEQFFGPGTRLTVL.

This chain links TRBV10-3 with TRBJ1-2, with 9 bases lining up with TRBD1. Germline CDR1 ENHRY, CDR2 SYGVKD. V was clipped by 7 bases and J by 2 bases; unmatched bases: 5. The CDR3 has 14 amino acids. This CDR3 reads CAITLGQGNYGYTF. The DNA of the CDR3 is TGTGCCATCACCTTGGGACAGGGAAACTATGGCTACACCTTC.

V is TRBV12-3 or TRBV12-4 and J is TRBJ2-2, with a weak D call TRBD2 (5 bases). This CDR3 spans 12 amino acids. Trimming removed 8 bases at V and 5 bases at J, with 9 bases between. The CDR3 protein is CASVEGTGELFF. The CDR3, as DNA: TGTGCCAGCGTCGAGGGAACCGGGGAGCTGTTTTTT.

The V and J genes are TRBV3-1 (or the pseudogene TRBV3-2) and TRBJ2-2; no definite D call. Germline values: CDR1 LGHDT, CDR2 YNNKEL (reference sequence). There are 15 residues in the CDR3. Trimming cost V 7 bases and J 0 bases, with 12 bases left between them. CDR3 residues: CASTTALTNTGELFF. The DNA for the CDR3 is TGTGCCAGCACCACAGCCTTAACGAACACCGGGGAGCTGTTTTTT.

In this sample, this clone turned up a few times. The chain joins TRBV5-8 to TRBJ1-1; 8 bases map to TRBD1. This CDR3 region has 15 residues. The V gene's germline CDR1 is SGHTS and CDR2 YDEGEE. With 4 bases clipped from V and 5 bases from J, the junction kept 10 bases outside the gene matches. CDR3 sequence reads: CASSLAGQGATEAFF. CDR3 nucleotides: TGTGCCAGCAGCCTAGCAGGACAGGGTGCGACTGAAGCTTTCTTT.

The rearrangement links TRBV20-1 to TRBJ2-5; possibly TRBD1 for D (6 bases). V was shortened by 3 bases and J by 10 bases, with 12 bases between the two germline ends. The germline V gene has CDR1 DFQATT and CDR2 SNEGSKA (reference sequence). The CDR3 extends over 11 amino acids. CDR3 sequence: CSARDSRGQYF. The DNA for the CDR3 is TGCAGTGCTAGGGACTCCAGGGGCCAGTACTTC.